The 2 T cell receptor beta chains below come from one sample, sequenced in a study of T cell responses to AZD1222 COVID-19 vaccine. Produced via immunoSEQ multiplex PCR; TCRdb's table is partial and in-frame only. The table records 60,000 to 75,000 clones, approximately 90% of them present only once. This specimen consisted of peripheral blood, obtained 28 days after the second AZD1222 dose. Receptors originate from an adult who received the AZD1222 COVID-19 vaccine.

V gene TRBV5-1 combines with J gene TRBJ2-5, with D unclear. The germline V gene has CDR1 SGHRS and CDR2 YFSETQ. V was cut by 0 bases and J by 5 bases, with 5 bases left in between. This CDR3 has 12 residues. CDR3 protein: CASSLAWETQYF. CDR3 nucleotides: TGCGCCAGCAGCTTGGCCTGGGAGACCCAGTACTTC.

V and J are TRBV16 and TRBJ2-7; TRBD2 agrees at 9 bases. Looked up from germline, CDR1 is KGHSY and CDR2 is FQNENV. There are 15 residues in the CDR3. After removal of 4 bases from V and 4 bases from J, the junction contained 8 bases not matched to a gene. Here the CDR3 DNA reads TGTGCCAGCAGCCTAACAGCGGGAGGTACTTACGAGCAGTACTTC. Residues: CASSLTAGGTYEQYF.